The table lists the clone carrying this TCR beta chain with many counts. What it recognizes is unknown. Primed by a sample-barcoded 5' primer and a J-beta primer mix, a second PCR proceeded for about 6 to 11 cycles. TCRdb itself ran the 5' RACE reads through MiXCR, one entry per CDR3 protein. This repertoire shows about 590,000 distinct CDR3 sequences, 25% to 30% found once; its top ten account for around 14%. This sample is part of a study of blood T cells in healthy people across ages. Study-wide results and limits: Donor CMV infection status was unknown, possibly confounding age-related changes in expanded clonotypes.

Per sample, no less than 6 micrograms of total RNA were extracted. The germline gives CDR1 MDHEN, CDR2 SYDVKM. This CDR3 comprises 15 residues. V lost 6 bases to trimming and J lost 5 bases; unmatched junction nucleotides: 11. The rearrangement links TRBV28 to TRBJ2-5; 8 bases match TRBD1. This sequence originates from a woman older than 75 in good health. The material sequenced was blood. Here the CDR3 reads CASSRAQGARETQYF. CDR3 sequence (DNA): TGTGCCAGCAGCCGAGCCCAGGGGGCGCGGGAGACCCAGTACTTC.